The source of this TCR beta chain is a study of blood T cells in healthy people across ages. To note about this clonotype: Antigen unknown. An end of the junction differs from the germline gene, which may be a read error.

Donors were systemically healthy Caucasian individuals from Russia aged about 6 to 95 years. No fewer than 7 million PBMCs went into each sample. This CDR3 has 17 amino acids. CDR1 and CDR2 (germline): SGDLS, YYNGEE. With a J-beta primer mix and a sample-barcoded 5' primer, a second PCR ran about 6 to 11 cycles. A 12-random-nucleotide template-switch adaptor tagged each cDNA molecule. Each CDR3 protein is one row after TCRdb ran MiXCR on the 5' RACE reads. The sample gives about 1.7 million distinct CDR3 sequences, roughly 28% of which show up once; around 7.7% is in the top ten. Study-level results: Diversity estimated from one million T cells was considered an underestimate.

Sequenced sample: blood. The chain has TRBV9 and TRBJ2-7, with a weak D call TRBD2 (8 bases). This TCR was sampled from a woman aged 30 to 39 in good health. The CDR3 is CVSSPHEGAGGSYEQYF. The CDR3 DNA reads as TGTGTCAGCAGCCCGCATGAGGGGGCGGGGGGATCCTACGAGCAGTACTTC.